This passage covers 21 T cell receptor beta chains from one sample sequenced in a study of beta chain features in type 1 diabetes (dated by TCRdb to 2017 to 2018). Library method: the immunoSEQ multiplex PCR assay. The High Capacity cDNA Reverse Transcription Kit was used to reverse transcribe all of the isolated RNA, meaning that expressed TCRB transcripts were what got sequenced. The table comes from immuneACCESS by way of TCRdb, which keeps in-frame sequences with V and J called. Part of the clones is missing from these tables; in studies checked, under half for an unresolved V gene and the rest for unknown reasons. This sample holds roughly 180,000 clones; about 13% were observed only once. The ten largest clones add up to 0.5% to 0.75% of the sample. The sequencing input was central memory CD4+ T cells from blood. Source of these receptors: a woman between 18 and 29 years old in good health.

This clone was counted a few times. The V and J genes are TRBV5-1 and TRBJ2-3; no reliable D call. This CDR3 comprises 15 residues. Germline CDR1 is SGHRS and CDR2 is YFSETQ. Trimming took off 0 bases at V and 3 bases at J, with 11 bases between the two ends. The CDR3 DNA is TGCGCCAGCAGCTTGGCCGGCGGCTCGACAGATACGCAGTATTTT. Amino acid sequence: CASSLAGGSTDTQYF.

This clone was detected many times. The V and J genes are TRBV6-5 and TRBJ2-3; no definite D call. The CDR3 totals 15 residues. CDR1 and CDR2 from the germline V gene are MNHEY and SVGAGI. Trimming removed 0 bases from V and 7 bases from J, with 14 bases in between. CDR3 sequence reads: CASSYSITHPNTQYF. In nucleotides, the CDR3 is TGTGCCAGCAGTTACTCAATCACCCATCCTAATACGCAGTATTTT.

The table lists this clone with a few counts. V gene TRBV19 combines with J gene TRBJ2-1, with D possibly matching TRBD2 (5 bases). Germline V CDR1 and CDR2: LNHDA, SQIVND (reference sequence). The CDR3 sequence is 16 residues long. V lost 7 bases, J lost 3 bases, and 19 bases lay in between. CDR3 residues: CASIGKGSDRYNEQFF. CDR3 nucleotide sequence: TGTGCCAGTATCGGAAAAGGGAGCGACCGCTACAATGAGCAGTTCTTC.

This chain joins TRBV6-1 and TRBJ2-2, with 9 bases lining up with TRBD2. This CDR3 contains 14 residues. Germline CDR1 and CDR2: MNHNS and SASEGT. The V and J ends lost 6 bases and 6 bases, in that order; junction bases with no gene match: 5. CDR3 coding DNA: TGTGCCAGCAGCGAGTTAGCGGGGGCCGGGGAGCTGTTTTTT. Amino acid sequence: CASSELAGAGELFF.

The V and J genes are TRBV5-1 and TRBJ2-7; 8 bases agree with TRBD2. The germline CDR1 and CDR2 sequences are SGHRS and YFSETQ. V lost 2 bases and J lost 2; bases outside the gene matches: 9. The CDR3 is made up of 16 amino acids. The CDR3 DNA reads TGCGCCAGCAGCTTAGGAGCGGGAGAGTCCGCCTACGAGCAGTACTTC. Its protein is CASSLGAGESAYEQYF.

The V gene is TRBV7-9, the J gene TRBJ2-2, with 8 bases that match TRBD2. Germline trimming cut 4 bases from V and 5 bases from J; bases unmatched to any gene: 6. Germline V lookup: CDR1 SEHNR, CDR2 FQNEAQ (reference sequence). The CDR3 runs 15 residues. CDR3 loop: CASSYSGGRTGELFF. Here the CDR3 DNA reads TGTGCCAGCAGCTATTCGGGCGGGAGGACCGGGGAGCTGTTTTTT.

Only a few counts were recorded for this clone. The V call is TRBV6-5, the J call TRBJ1-2; a weak D match, TRBD1 (6 bases). The CDR3 is 14 amino acids. Germline V gene data show CDR1 as MNHEY and CDR2 as SVGAGI. V was trimmed by 2 bases and J by 4 bases, leaving 11 bases between them. CDR3 residues: CASSYEGVGYGYTF. CDR3 bases: TGTGCCAGCAGTTACGAGGGGGTCGGCTATGGCTACACCTTC.

V is TRBV21-1 and J is TRBJ1-5. TRBV21-1 is termed a pseudogene. This CDR3 has 13 amino acids. The CDR3 nucleotides read TGTGCCAGCAGCAAAGCGAGAGGGCAGCCCCAGCATTTT. As protein: CASSKARGQPQHF.

This clone has just one count. This chain uses TRBV6-5 with TRBJ2-3; D gene ambiguous. The V gene's germline CDR1 is MNHEY and CDR2 SVGAGI. The CDR3 spans 16 residues. Trimming left V 4 bases short and J 3 bases short, with 17 bases between. For the CDR3, the DNA is TGTGCCAGCAGTTTTCGGTCCCTTTCACGGACAGATACGCAGTATTTT. This gives the protein CASSFRSLSRTDTQYF.

The chain joins TRBV6-6 to TRBJ2-5; 8 positions match TRBD2. Germline CDR1 reads MNHNY; CDR2 reads SVGAGI (reference sequence). This CDR3 spans 15 amino acids. The V and J ends lost 0 bases and 4 bases, in that order; junction bases with no gene match: 4. The CDR3 is CASSYSLGGGETQYF. CDR3 bases: TGTGCCAGCAGTTACTCGCTCGGGGGGGGAGAGACCCAGTACTTC.

The rearrangement joins TRBV28 to TRBJ2-7; 7 positions match TRBD1. The junction had 10 bases not matched to a gene; V was cut back by 6 bases and J by 2 bases. CDR1 and CDR2 (germline): MDHEN, SYDVKM. The CDR3 is made up of 15 amino acids. CDR3 amino acids: CASRSPGTAAYEQYF. CDR3 nucleotide sequence: TGTGCCAGCAGGTCACCCGGGACAGCGGCCTACGAGCAGTACTTC.

This clone appeared a few times. V usage is TRBV28 and J usage is TRBJ2-6; possible D gene TRBD2, 6 bases. CDR1 is MDHEN, CDR2 SYDVKM, per germline. Trimming stripped 6 bases from V and 4 bases from J, with 22 bases between. This CDR3 is 18 amino acids long. The CDR3: CASSDGGRGSSGANVLTF. CDR3 DNA: TGTGCCAGCAGCGACGGGGGACGGGGGTCATCCGGGGCCAACGTCCTGACTTTC. Complete variable domain (other parts from reference TRBV28 and TRBJ2-6): DVKVTQSSRYLVKRTGEKVFLECVQDMDHENMFWYRQDPGLGLRLIYFSYDVKMKEKGDIPEGYSVSREKKERFSLILESASTNQTSMYLCASSDGGRGSSGANVLTFGAGSRLTVL.

In its sample, this clone was seen a few times. V is TRBV15 and J is TRBJ2-7, with D perhaps matching TRBD1 (5 bases). Germline values: CDR1 LNHNV, CDR2 YYDKDF (reference sequence). V was cut by 0 bases and J by 7 bases, with 19 bases left in between. This CDR3 spans 16 amino acids. The CDR3 here is CATSREGPSMGREQYF. In DNA form, the CDR3 reads TGTGCCACCAGCAGAGAGGGGCCAAGCATGGGTAGGGAGCAGTACTTC.

This clone occurred many times. The chain has TRBV30 and TRBJ1-5, with D perhaps TRBD1 (5 bases). Germline CDR1 GTSNPN, CDR2 SVGIG (reference sequence). Trimming shortened V by 2 bases and J by 7 bases, and 12 bases separated the two germline ends. This CDR3 is built from 13 residues. The CDR3 is CAWSSGARQPQHF. The CDR3 DNA follows: TGTGCCTGGAGTAGTGGGGCAAGGCAGCCCCAGCATTTT.

The rearrangement uses TRBV6-1 and TRBJ2-2; TRBD1 aligns across 7 bases. In germline, CDR1 is MNHNS, CDR2 SASEGT. Losses at the gene ends were 7 bases for V and 2 bases for J; bases not matched to a gene: 4. The CDR3 length is 14 residues. Here the CDR3 DNA reads TGTGCCAGCAAAGGACAGGTCAACACCGGGGAGCTGTTTTTT. Translated: CASKGQVNTGELFF.

This clone was seen a handful of times. The chain links TRBV30 to TRBJ1-3; D unresolved. Trimming took off 5 bases at V and 2 bases at J, with 10 bases between the two ends. CDR1 and CDR2 from the germline V gene are GTSNPN and SVGIG (reference sequence). CDR3 length equals 13 residues. The chain's CDR3 is CAWGNGAGNTIYF. The CDR3 DNA follows: TGTGCCTGGGGAAACGGGGCTGGAAACACCATATATTTT.

This clone was counted only a few times. The CDR3 loop is CASSPRQDSYEQYF. The CDR3 coding sequence is TGTGCCAGCTCACCGCGACAGGATTCCTACGAGCAGTACTTC. This chain connects TRBV18 to TRBJ2-7; D might be TRBD1 (6 bases). Trimming took off 3 bases at V and 1 base at J, with 10 bases between the two ends. This CDR3 is 14 amino acids long. Germline CDR1 is KGHSH and CDR2 is LQKENI. The whole variable domain, filled in from reference TRBV18 and TRBJ2-7, reads NAGVMQNPRHLVRRRGQEARLRCSPMKGHSHVYWYRQLPEEGLKFMVYLQKENIIDESGMPKERFSAEFPKEGPSILRIQQVVRGDSAAYFCASSPRQDSYEQYFGPGTRLTVT.

In its sample, this clone was seen a few times. The chain uses TRBV5-1 and TRBJ2-3, with 12 bases aligning to TRBD2. Germline V gives CDR1 SGHRS, CDR2 YFSETQ. The CDR3 extends over 15 amino acids. The junction had 1 base not matched to a gene; V was cut back by 0 bases and J by 5 bases. The chain's CDR3 is CASSLGGLAGDTQYF. For the CDR3, the DNA is TGCGCCAGCAGCTTGGGGGGACTAGCGGGAGATACGCAGTATTTT.

V gene TRBV5-1 combines with J gene TRBJ2-1; D remains ambiguous. The germline gives CDR1 SGHRS, CDR2 YFSETQ. Trimming removed 5 bases at V and 3 bases at J, with 9 bases between. This CDR3 region has 13 residues. CDR3 bases: TGCGCCAGCAGTTGGCGGTTCTACAATGAGCAGTTCTTC. Its translation is CASSWRFYNEQFF.

This clone occurred a few times. This sequence joins TRBV4-1 and TRBJ1-1, with 7 nucleotides matching TRBD1. Trimming cost V 1 base and J 4 bases; bases outside gene matches: 9. This CDR3 spans 16 amino acids. The V gene's germline CDR1 is MGHRA and CDR2 YSYEKL. CDR3 loop: CASSQGNRGIVTEAFF. As DNA, the CDR3 is TGCGCCAGCAGCCAAGGGAACAGGGGAATCGTCACTGAAGCTTTCTTT.

This rearrangement joins TRBV5-1 to TRBJ2-6; 8 bases fit TRBD2. The CDR3 is 18 amino acids. Per the germline V gene, CDR1 is SGHRS and CDR2 is YFSETQ. V shed 1 base, J shed 2 bases, and the junction held 8 bases outside the gene matches. As DNA, the CDR3 is TGCGCCAGCAGCTTGACCTCCAGCGGGGGCCCTGGGGCCAACGTCCTGACTTTC. Its protein product is CASSLTSSGGPGANVLTF.